These 27 T cell receptor beta chains were sequenced from one sample in a study of blood T cell repertoires in COVID-19. Assay used: immunoSEQ multiplex PCR; TCRdb lists only in-frame clones, some missing. The sample gives more than 20,000 clones, roughly 87% of which show up once; approximately 25% is in the top ten. Specimen: peripheral blood. These receptors all stem from a human donor with active COVID-19. The donor label of this sample is uncertain.

The chain carries TRBV27 and TRBJ1-6, with D unresolved. The CDR3 covers 14 residues. V lost 8 bases, J lost 7 bases, and 15 bases lay in between. Germline V gives CDR1 MNHEY, CDR2 SMNVEV (reference sequence). The CDR3 nucleotides are TGTGCCAGCGGGTCGGGGTTGAGGAATTCACCCCTCCACTTT. It codes for CASGSGLRNSPLHF.

V is TRBV11-2 and J is TRBJ1-6, with D perhaps matching TRBD1 (6 bases). This CDR3 is built from 15 residues. Trimming took off 5 bases at V and 4 bases at J, with 12 bases between the two ends. Looked up from germline, CDR1 is SGHAT and CDR2 is FQNNGV. Written as DNA, the CDR3 is TGTGCCAGCAGCACCCGGGACAAATATAATTCACCCCTCCACTTT. Its translation is CASSTRDKYNSPLHF.

The gene calls are TRBV11-2 and TRBJ1-3; D remains ambiguous. The CDR3 extends over 12 amino acids. The germline gives CDR1 SGHAT, CDR2 FQNNGV. Trimming pared 8 bases from V and 7 bases from J, leaving 12 bases between. The CDR3 loop reads CASRSAGNTIYF. In DNA, the CDR3 is TGTGCCAGCCGGTCGGCGGGGAACACCATATATTTT.

The chain uses TRBV9 and TRBJ2-1; TRBD1 might be the D (5 bases). With 4 bases removed from V and 1 base from J, the gap between germline ends came to 12 bases. The germline V gene encodes CDR1 SGDLS and CDR2 YYNGEE. This CDR3 is built from 15 residues. The CDR3 loop is CASSPTGSSYNEQFF. CDR3 coding DNA: TGTGCCAGCAGCCCTACAGGTTCTTCCTACAATGAGCAGTTCTTC.

There are a few counts of this clone. The chain combines TRBV5-1 with TRBJ1-4; tentative D call: TRBD1 (6 bases). V gave up 5 bases and J gave up 0 bases, with 8 bases separating them. The CDR3 extends over 14 amino acids. CDR1 and CDR2 from the germline V gene are SGHRS and YFSETQ. The CDR3, as DNA: TGCGCCAGCAGGGACAGTGCAACTAATGAAAAACTGTTTTTT. This gives the protein CASRDSATNEKLFF. Combining the CDR3 with reference TRBV5-1 and TRBJ1-4 gives the whole variable domain KAGVTQTPRYLIKTRGQQVTLSCSPISGHRSVSWYQQTPGQGLQFLFEYFSETQRNKGNFPGRFSGRQFSNSRSEMNVSTLELGDSALYLCASRDSATNEKLFFGSGTQLSVL.

The rearrangement uses TRBV28 and TRBJ1-2; TRBD1 might be the D (6 bases). There are 13 residues in the CDR3. Germline V gene data show CDR1 as MDHEN and CDR2 as SYDVKM. V was shortened by 5 bases and J by 4 bases, with 11 bases between the two germline ends. The CDR3 sequence is CASSGGASYGYTF. The CDR3 DNA reads as TGTGCCAGCAGTGGGGGGGCTTCCTATGGCTACACCTTC.

This clone was seen more than once but under ten times. The chain joins TRBV7-3 to TRBJ1-1; 10 bases line up with TRBD1. Germline trimming cut 2 bases from V and 5 bases from J; bases unmatched to any gene: 2. There are 14 residues in the CDR3. Germline CDR1 reads SGHTA; CDR2 reads FQGTGA. CDR3 nucleotide sequence: TGTGCCAGCAGCTTACGGGGACAGGGGACTGAAGCTTTCTTT. Its translation is CASSLRGQGTEAFF.

The chain carries TRBV18 and TRBJ1-1; 7 positions match TRBD1. Per germline, CDR1 KGHSH and CDR2 LQKENI. With 2 bases clipped from V and 4 bases from J, the junction kept 7 bases outside the gene matches. This CDR3 has 15 residues. The CDR3 bases are TGTGCCAGCTCACCAATCGGGGCAGGGGGCACTGAAGCTTTCTTT. Encoded protein: CASSPIGAGGTEAFF.

The chain recombines TRBV3-1 (or the pseudogene TRBV3-2) with TRBJ2-1, with 8 bases that match TRBD2. V lost 2 bases and J lost 8; bases outside the gene matches: 11. The CDR3 is made up of 16 amino acids. Per germline, CDR1 LGHDT and CDR2 YNNKEL (reference sequence). CDR3 in amino acids: CASSQRTGTSSYEQFF. CDR3 DNA sequence: TGTGCCAGCAGCCAACGCACCGGGACTAGTTCTTATGAGCAGTTCTTC.

The chain recombines TRBV4-1 with TRBJ1-2; 7 bases line up with TRBD1. The J segment lost 2 bases and the V segment lost 0 bases, leaving 6 bases of the junction unmatched. The CDR3 sequence is 16 residues long. CDR1 and CDR2 from the germline V gene are MGHRA and YSYEKL. CDR3 coding DNA: TGCGCCAGCAGCCAAGAGCCCGGACAGGTCAACTATGGCTACACCTTC. It encodes CASSQEPGQVNYGYTF.

This chain links TRBV13 with TRBJ2-5; 8 nucleotides match TRBD2. V lost 2 bases, J lost 7 bases, and 9 bases stayed unmatched. The CDR3 is 15 amino acids. CDR1 is PRHDT, CDR2 FYEKMQ, per germline (reference sequence). CDR3 bases: TGTGCCAGCAGCTTACTGGCGGGGGGAAGAGGGACCCAGTACTTC. As protein: CASSLLAGGRGTQYF. Full variable domain (rest looked up from reference TRBV13 and TRBJ2-5): AAGVIQSPRHLIKEKRETATLKCYPIPRHDTVYWYQQGPGQDPQFLISFYEKMQSDKGSIPDRFSAQQFSDYHSELNMSSLELGDSALYFCASSLLAGGRGTQYFGPGTRLLVL.

The rearrangement links TRBV10-3 to TRBJ2-3; the match to TRBD2 covers 7 bases. This CDR3 has 15 amino acids. Germline-derived CDR1 and CDR2 are ENHRY and SYGVKD. V lost 6 bases and J lost 0; bases outside the gene matches: 6. CDR3 amino acids: CAIRFSGPSTDTQYF. CDR3 nucleotides: TGTGCCATCAGGTTTAGCGGGCCTAGCACAGATACGCAGTATTTT.

The CDR3 DNA reads as TGTGCCAGCAGCCAAGGAGGGACAGGGGCTATGAACACTGAAGCTTTCTTT. It yields the protein CASSQGGTGAMNTEAFF. V gene TRBV3-1 (or the pseudogene TRBV3-2) combines with J gene TRBJ1-1; 10 bases line up with TRBD1. The CDR3 runs 17 residues. Germline V lookup: CDR1 LGHDT, CDR2 YNNKEL (reference sequence). J gave up 0 bases and V 1 base, and 5 bases lay outside the gene matches.

The J gene is TRBJ2-7, the V gene TRBV4-2; 7 bases match TRBD2. Germline lookup yields CDR1 LGHNA and CDR2 YNFKEQ. After removal of 0 bases from V and 4 bases from J, the junction contained 9 bases not matched to a gene. The CDR3 is 16 amino acids. Here the CDR3 DNA reads TGTGCCAGCAGCCAAGATCTCTCGGGAGGAACGTACGAGCAGTACTTC. It translates to CASSQDLSGGTYEQYF.

This chain uses TRBV19 with TRBJ2-7, with 8 bases identical to TRBD1. V gave up 3 bases and J gave up 5 bases; unmatched junction bases: 6. The CDR3 is 14 amino acids. The V gene's germline CDR1 is LNHDA and CDR2 SQIVND (reference sequence). The CDR3 sequence is CASSIAGGRHEQYF. CDR3 in DNA: TGTGCCAGTAGTATTGCAGGGGGCAGGCACGAGCAGTACTTC.

With respect to this clone: The junction departs from the called germline gene at one end, perhaps through a read error. The same CDR3 also results from other DNA sequences found in this sample. V and J are TRBV6-4 and TRBJ1-2; 8 nucleotides agree with TRBD1. The germline gives CDR1 MRHNA, CDR2 SNTAGT. The CDR3 contains 13 residues. The CDR3 is CASRGQDNYGYTF. As DNA, the CDR3 is TGTGCCAGCAGGGGACAGGATAACTACGGCTACACCTTC.

The chain links TRBV18 to TRBJ2-7, with 9 nucleotides matching TRBD2. CDR1 and CDR2 from the germline V gene are KGHSH and LQKENI. The J segment lost 6 bases and the V segment lost 0 bases, leaving 3 bases of the junction unmatched. The CDR3 totals 14 residues. The CDR3 here is CASSPPAGGPEQYF. CDR3 bases: TGTGCCAGCTCACCACCCGCGGGGGGGCCCGAGCAGTACTTC.

V gene TRBV11-3 combines with J gene TRBJ2-5, with 7 bases aligning to TRBD1. V lost 3 bases, J lost 0 bases, and 7 bases stayed unmatched. CDR1 and CDR2 (germline): SGHNT, YENEEA. The CDR3 totals 16 residues. The CDR3 DNA reads as TGTGCCAGCAGCTTGTGGACAGGAACGTACCAAGAGACCCAGTACTTC. Translated, it gives CASSLWTGTYQETQYF.

In this sample, this clone turned up once. This rearrangement joins TRBV28 to TRBJ2-7, with 11 bases that match TRBD2. Germline assignment: CDR1 MDHEN and CDR2 SYDVKM. The V gene end was trimmed by 7 bases and the J gene end by 0 bases; junction bases not matched to a gene: 2. CDR3 length: 14 amino acids. The CDR3 protein is CASIGLAGSYEQYF. In nucleotides, the CDR3 is TGTGCCAGCATCGGACTAGCGGGCTCCTACGAGCAGTACTTC.

V usage is TRBV4-2 and J usage is TRBJ2-1; TRBD2 matches at 10 bases. V gave up 4 bases and J gave up 6 bases; unmatched junction bases: 12. The CDR3 contains 17 residues. Germline values: CDR1 LGHNA, CDR2 YNFKEQ. The CDR3 bases are TGTGCCAGCAGCCCCTCCGCCCTAGCGGGGGTCCTCAATGAGCAGTTCTTC. This sequence encodes CASSPSALAGVLNEQFF.

The CDR3 spells CATTGETPSTDTQYF. CDR3 nucleotide sequence: TGTGCCACCACGGGGGAAACCCCTAGCACAGATACGCAGTATTTT. This sequence joins TRBV28 and TRBJ2-3, with D perhaps matching TRBD2 (6 bases). Germline values: CDR1 MDHEN, CDR2 SYDVKM. CDR3 length equals 15 residues. V shed 10 bases and J shed 0 bases, with 17 bases lying between them.

This clone is a singleton in its sample. The chain carries TRBV3-1 (or the pseudogene TRBV3-2) and TRBJ1-4; D not resolved. The CDR3 is 15 amino acids. Per the germline V gene, CDR1 is LGHDT and CDR2 is YNNKEL (reference sequence). V dropped 2 bases and J dropped 3 bases, with 10 bases sitting between them. The CDR3 DNA is TGTGCCAGCAGCCAACGAGGGATCGCTAATGAAAAACTGTTTTTT. It encodes CASSQRGIANEKLFF.

The V gene is TRBV28, the J gene TRBJ1-2; perhaps TRBD1 as D (6 bases). Trimming removed 6 bases at V and 0 bases at J, with 8 bases between. In germline, CDR1 is MDHEN, CDR2 SYDVKM. This CDR3 is 13 amino acids long. CDR3 sequence reads: CASSYRANYGYTF. DNA of the CDR3: TGTGCCAGCAGCTACAGGGCTAACTATGGCTACACCTTC.

The chain has TRBV28 and TRBJ2-3, with D tentatively TRBD2 (6 bases). The CDR3 spans 15 residues. From germline, CDR1 is MDHEN and CDR2 SYDVKM. V lost 6 bases and J 2 bases, leaving 15 bases between the germline ends. CDR3: CASSPRDSYTDTQYF. CDR3 in DNA: TGTGCCAGCAGCCCTCGGGACTCATACACAGATACGCAGTATTTT. The complete variable domain, with remaining parts taken from reference TRBV28 and TRBJ2-3, reads DVKVTQSSRYLVKRTGEKVFLECVQDMDHENMFWYRQDPGLGLRLIYFSYDVKMKEKGDIPEGYSVSREKKERFSLILESASTNQTSMYLCASSPRDSYTDTQYFGPGTRLTVL.

This chain joins TRBV9 and TRBJ2-7; D is perhaps TRBD2 (5 bases). V gave up 4 bases and J gave up 3 bases, with 20 bases separating them. Germline assignment: CDR1 SGDLS and CDR2 YYNGEE. The CDR3 length is 16 residues. This CDR3 is CASSYSLDSTGYEQYF. Written as DNA, the CDR3 is TGTGCCAGCAGCTACTCCTTGGACTCGACTGGCTACGAGCAGTACTTC.

This clone was found a few times. The rearrangement uses TRBV27 and TRBJ2-7; 7 positions agree with TRBD1. Looked up from germline, CDR1 is MNHEY and CDR2 is SMNVEV (reference sequence). Losses at the gene ends were 5 bases for V and 6 bases for J; bases not matched to a gene: 13. The CDR3 has 15 amino acids. DNA of the CDR3: TGTGCCAGCAGTCCAGGGACAGCACCTAGATCCGAGCAGTACTTC. Protein sequence: CASSPGTAPRSEQYF.

This rearrangement joins TRBV5-4 to TRBJ1-1, with 12 nucleotides matching TRBD1. The CDR3 is 14 residues long. The V gene end was trimmed by 4 bases and the J gene end by 4 bases; junction bases not matched to a gene: 2. Germline values: CDR1 SGHNT, CDR2 YYREEE (reference sequence). CDR3 protein: CASSRDRGLTEAFF. The DNA for the CDR3 is TGTGCCAGCAGCAGGGACAGGGGGCTCACTGAAGCTTTCTTT.